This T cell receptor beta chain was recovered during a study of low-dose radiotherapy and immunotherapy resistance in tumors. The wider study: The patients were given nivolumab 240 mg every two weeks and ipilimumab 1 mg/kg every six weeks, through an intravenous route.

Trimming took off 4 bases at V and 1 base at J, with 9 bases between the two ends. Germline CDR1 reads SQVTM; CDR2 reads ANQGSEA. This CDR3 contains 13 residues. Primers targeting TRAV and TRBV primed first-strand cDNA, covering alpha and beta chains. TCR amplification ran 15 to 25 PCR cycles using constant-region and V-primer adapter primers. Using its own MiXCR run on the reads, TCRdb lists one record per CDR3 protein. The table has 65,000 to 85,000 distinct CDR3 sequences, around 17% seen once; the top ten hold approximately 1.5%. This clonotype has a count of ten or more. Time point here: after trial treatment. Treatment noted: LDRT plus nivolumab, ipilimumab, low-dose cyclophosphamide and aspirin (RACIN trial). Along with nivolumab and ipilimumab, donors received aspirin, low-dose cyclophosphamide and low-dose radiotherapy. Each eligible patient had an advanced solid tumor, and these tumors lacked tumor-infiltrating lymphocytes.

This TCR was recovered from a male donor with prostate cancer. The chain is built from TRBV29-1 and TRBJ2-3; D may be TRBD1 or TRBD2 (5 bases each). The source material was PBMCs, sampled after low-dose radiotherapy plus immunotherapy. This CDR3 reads CSVVQGRTDTQYF. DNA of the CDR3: TGCAGCGTTGTTCAGGGACGCACAGATACGCAGTATTTT.